This T cell receptor (beta chain) originates from a study of PD-L1 blockade in urothelial cancer. Background on the study: Prior chemotherapy ranged from 0 to 3 regimens per patient.

The time point is: peripheral blood 6 weeks after treatment start. Germline CDR1 WNHNN, CDR2 SYGVQD (reference sequence). There are 16 residues in the CDR3. The junction had 14 bases not matched to a gene; V was cut back by 8 bases and J by 2 bases. Generated by immunoSEQ multiplex PCR, the TCRdb table keeps only in-frame clones and is missing some. The profile shows some 120,000 clones, 86% of them singletons. This specimen was PBMCs, taken around atezolizumab (anti-PD-L1) treatment. The chain joins TRBV10-1 to TRBJ2-5; 7 bases match TRBD2. This sequence was found in a man aged 50 to 59 with urothelial cancer. The CDR3 spells CASLESGGTYQETQYF. CDR3 DNA: TGCGCCAGCCTAGAGTCGGGAGGCACTTATCAAGAGACCCAGTACTTC.